Listed below are T cell receptor beta chains from one sample, sequenced in a study of cytomegalovirus exposure and HLA in healthy donors. The data were produced by immunoSEQ multiplex PCR, yet TCRdb's version contains in-frame clones alone and is incomplete. The table lists some 140,000 clones, more than 60% of them singletons. Sequencing was performed on PBMCs. These receptor sequences come from a woman aged 50 to 65 in good health and CMV-seropositive. The CDR3 runs from the conserved cysteine through the conserved F or W. Fields, in order: V gene, clone size, D gene, J gene, CDR3 DNA, CDR3 protein. A D gene is named only where the DNA matches it firmly. Size is stated for part of the rows, as once, few or many counts, or as a class when the clone is expanded.

V gene: TRBV10-3; clone size: -; D gene: TRBD1; J gene: TRBJ2-5; CDR3 DNA: TGTGCCATCAGTGAAGGACAGGGGGGTGGAGAGACCCAGTACTTC; CDR3 protein: CAISEGQGGGETQYF
V gene: TRBV2; clone size: -; D gene: TRBD2; J gene: TRBJ2-3; CDR3 DNA: TGTGCCAGCATCCAACTGACTAGCGCAGATACGCAGTATTTT; CDR3 protein: CASIQLTSADTQYF
V gene: TRBV29-1; clone size: -; D gene: TRBD2; J gene: TRBJ2-7; CDR3 DNA: TGCAGCGTTGGCCTACTAGCGGGGGCGGAGCAGTACTTC; CDR3 protein: CSVGLLAGAEQYF
V gene: TRBV7-2; clone size: -; D gene: -; J gene: TRBJ1-3; CDR3 DNA: TGTGCCAGCAGCTTAGCAACCCCGGGGGGCTCTGGAAACACCATATATTTT; CDR3 protein: CASSLATPGGSGNTIYF
V gene: TRBV2; clone size: -; D gene: -; J gene: TRBJ1-2; CDR3 DNA: TGTGCCAGCAGTGTGTCGCGGGACGTTAACTATGGCTACACCTTC; CDR3 protein: CASSVSRDVNYGYTF
V gene: TRBV7-2; clone size: few; D gene: -; J gene: TRBJ2-3; CDR3 DNA: TGTGCCAGCAGCTCCGGGCGGTCGGGCGCGCGGGTCGGGGATACGCAGTATTTT; CDR3 protein: CASSSGRSGARVGDTQYF
V gene: TRBV7-7; clone size: -; D gene: -; J gene: TRBJ2-6; CDR3 DNA: TGTGCTACTGGGGGCGAACCTGGGGCCAACGTCCTGACTTTC; CDR3 protein: CATGGEPGANVLTF
V gene: TRBV6-6; clone size: -; D gene: -; J gene: TRBJ1-1; CDR3 DNA: TGTGCCAGCAGCAACGACAGGAACACTGAAGCTTTCTTT; CDR3 protein: CASSNDRNTEAFF
V gene: TRBV9; clone size: -; D gene: TRBD2; J gene: TRBJ2-7; CDR3 DNA: TGTGCCAGCAGCTCTAGCGGGGGCTCCTACGAGCAGTACTTC; CDR3 protein: CASSSSGGSYEQYF
V gene: TRBV21-1; clone size: -; D gene: -; J gene: TRBJ1-2; CDR3 DNA: TGTGCCAGCAGCAAAGGAACAGAGAAAGTGGTTCCTAACTATGGCTACACCTTC; CDR3 protein: CASSKGTEKVVPNYGYTF
V gene: TRBV2; clone size: -; D gene: -; J gene: TRBJ2-7; CDR3 DNA: TGTGCCAGCGCCTGGGACACCAGGCCTGGGGAGTACTTC; CDR3 protein: CASAWDTRPGEYF
V gene: TRBV30; clone size: -; D gene: TRBD1; J gene: TRBJ1-5; CDR3 DNA: TGTGCCTGGAGTGGTGGGACAGGGATTCGCAATCAGCCCCAGCATTTT; CDR3 protein: CAWSGGTGIRNQPQHF
V gene: TRBV6-1; clone size: -; D gene: -; J gene: TRBJ1-2; CDR3 DNA: TGTGCCAGCAGTGAGACGGACTGGACCGGATATGGCTACACCTTC; CDR3 protein: CASSETDWTGYGYTF
V gene: TRBV4-1; clone size: -; D gene: TRBD1; J gene: TRBJ1-2; CDR3 DNA: TGCGCCAGCAGCCCCCGGGACAGTTTTAACTATGGCTACACCTTC; CDR3 protein: CASSPRDSFNYGYTF
V gene: TRBV2; clone size: -; D gene: -; J gene: TRBJ2-7; CDR3 DNA: TGTGCCAGCACCGAACAGGCCCGCTCCTACGAGCAGTACTTC; CDR3 protein: CASTEQARSYEQYF
V gene: TRBV10-1; clone size: -; D gene: -; J gene: TRBJ2-1; CDR3 DNA: TGCGCCAGCAGTGAGGAAGCGTACAATGAGCAGTTCTTC; CDR3 protein: CASSEEAYNEQFF
V gene: TRBV13; clone size: -; D gene: TRBD1; J gene: TRBJ2-1; CDR3 DNA: TGTGCCAGCAGCGCGGGGACAGGGGGTCTCTACAATGAGCAGTTCTTC; CDR3 protein: CASSAGTGGLYNEQFF
V gene: TRBV11-2; clone size: -; D gene: TRBD1; J gene: TRBJ1-5; CDR3 DNA: TGTGCCAGCAGTTTTCAAGGGGGCGCCGGTCAGCTCCAGCATTTT; CDR3 protein: CASSFQGGAGQLQHF
V gene: TRBV30; clone size: -; D gene: TRBD1; J gene: TRBJ1-5; CDR3 DNA: TGTGCCTGGAGTGTCCTGACAGGGATAGGACAGCCCCAGCATTTT; CDR3 protein: CAWSVLTGIGQPQHF
V gene: TRBV11-2; clone size: -; D gene: TRBD1; J gene: TRBJ2-5; CDR3 DNA: TGTGCCAGCAGCGGACCGGGACAGGGGTACGAGACCCAGTACTTC; CDR3 protein: CASSGPGQGYETQYF
V gene: TRBV14; clone size: few; D gene: TRBD1; J gene: TRBJ1-1; CDR3 DNA: TGTGCCAGCAGCCCCGGACAGGGTACCTTAGGCGCTGAAGCTTTCTTT; CDR3 protein: CASSPGQGTLGAEAFF
V gene: TRBV7-8; clone size: once; D gene: -; J gene: TRBJ2-7; CDR3 DNA: TGTGCCAGCAGTCGACAAAGTTGGACAGCCTACGAGCAGTACTTC; CDR3 protein: CASSRQSWTAYEQYF
V gene: TRBV7-8; clone size: -; D gene: -; J gene: TRBJ1-1; CDR3 DNA: TGTGCCAGCAGCTTAAGGGCGGGGCTGATTGGGGCTTTCTTT; CDR3 protein: CASSLRAGLIGAFF
V gene: TRBV7-9; clone size: -; D gene: TRBD1; J gene: TRBJ2-1; CDR3 DNA: TGTGCCAGCAGCTCGACGCTACTGACGCCGAGGACAGGGAGCAATGAGCAGTTCTTC; CDR3 protein: CASSSTLLTPRTGSNEQFF
V gene: TRBV5-4; clone size: once; D gene: TRBD1; J gene: TRBJ2-3; CDR3 DNA: TGTGCCAGCAGCTCGGACAGGGGGGGGGATACGCAGTATTTT; CDR3 protein: CASSSDRGGDTQYF